The 18 T cell receptor beta chains below were found in one sample sequenced in a study of shared clonotypes between healthy human individuals. Generated by immunoSEQ multiplex PCR, the TCRdb table keeps only in-frame clones and is missing some. The sample holds around 1.1 million clones, roughly 80% seen once. The sequenced sample was memory CD4+ T cells from PBMCs. Described subset: CD45RA-negative fraction. All receptors come from a man aged 18 to 35 in good health. Some clones in this sample may be carry-over from other donors' samples.

CDR3 residues: CASSSRTGNEKLFF. For the CDR3, the DNA is TGTGCCAGCAGTTCCCGGACAGGGAATGAAAAACTGTTTTTT. The chain is built from TRBV6-6 and TRBJ1-4, with 8 bases matching TRBD1. In germline, CDR1 is MNHNY, CDR2 SVGAGI (reference sequence). V lost 4 bases to trimming and J lost 5 bases; unmatched junction nucleotides: 3. The CDR3 runs 14 residues.

V and J are TRBV7-8 and TRBJ2-1; 8 bases are a match to TRBD2. The germline gives CDR1 SGHVS, CDR2 FQNEAQ. The J segment lost 6 bases and the V segment lost 7 bases, leaving 11 bases of the junction unmatched. There are 15 residues in the CDR3. CDR3 sequence: CASTDGSSGRNEQFF. CDR3 nucleotides: TGTGCCAGCACCGATGGTTCTAGCGGGCGCAATGAGCAGTTCTTC.

This chain uses TRBV2 with TRBJ1-1; unclear D gene. Trimming removed 3 bases from V and 1 base from J, with 6 bases in between. CDR3 length: 13 residues. Germline CDR1 and CDR2: SNHLY and FYNNEI. As DNA, the CDR3 is TGTGCCAGCAGTGACCTAAGGAACACTGAAGCTTTCTTT. Its translation: CASSDLRNTEAFF.

The rearrangement joins TRBV27 to TRBJ2-3, with 9 bases identical to TRBD1. Looked up from germline, CDR1 is MNHEY and CDR2 is SMNVEV (reference sequence). This CDR3 has 16 residues. Germline trimming cut 1 base from V and 4 bases from J; bases unmatched to any gene: 6. CDR3 residues: CASSLWGQGTPDTQYF. DNA for the CDR3: TGTGCCAGCAGTTTATGGGGACAGGGCACCCCAGATACGCAGTATTTT.

The V and J genes are TRBV27 and TRBJ2-5; either TRBD1 or TRBD2 may fit D (6 bases each). Germline V gene lookup returns CDR1 MNHEY and CDR2 SMNVEV (reference sequence). V was pared by 1 base and J by 7 bases, with 16 bases between. The CDR3 loop spans 15 amino acids. The CDR3 coding sequence is TGTGCCAGCAGTTTATATGGCGGCAAGGGGGGGACCCAGTACTTC. Residues: CASSLYGGKGGTQYF.

This clone was seen a few times. Other DNA variants within this sample encode the same CDR3. The chain is built from TRBV11-2 and TRBJ2-6, with unresolved D. Between the trimmed V and J ends, which lost 3 bases and 0 bases, there was a span of 6 bases. The CDR3 has 15 amino acids. In germline, CDR1 is SGHAT, CDR2 FQNNGV. The CDR3 DNA is TGTGCCAGCAGCTTGACCCCCTCTGGGGCCAACGTCCTGACTTTC. Protein sequence: CASSLTPSGANVLTF.

This rearrangement joins TRBV7-2 to TRBJ2-3; D is ambiguous. The V gene lost 5 bases and the J gene lost 2 bases, with 11 bases spanning the gap. This CDR3 region has 14 residues. Germline-derived CDR1 and CDR2 are SGHTA and FQGNSA. Written as DNA, the CDR3 is TGTGCCAGCAGCCCCTTCGGTTACACAGATACGCAGTATTTT. It encodes CASSPFGYTDTQYF.

Here the CDR3 reads CASSAKSVRTSRANVLTF. Written as DNA, the CDR3 is TGTGCCAGCAGCGCGAAGTCTGTAAGGACAAGTCGGGCCAACGTCCTGACTTTC. J is TRBJ2-6 and V is TRBV12-1; the table calls TRBD1, which could not be checked here. TRBV12-1 corresponds to a pseudogene. This CDR3 contains 18 residues.

The chain recombines TRBV7-9 with TRBJ2-1, with 8 bases matching TRBD2. V shed 5 bases and J 6 bases; nucleotides not matched to a gene: 12. Germline V gene data show CDR1 as SEHNR and CDR2 as FQNEAQ (reference sequence). The CDR3 sequence is 16 residues long. In DNA, the CDR3 is TGTGCCAGCAGCAGCAGGCTAGGACTAGCTGTCAATGAGCAGTTCTTC. Its translation is CASSSRLGLAVNEQFF.

As DNA, the CDR3 is TGTGCCACCAGCAGAGATGTACCGCCCTACCTAACAGATACGCAGTATTTT. Its protein product is CATSRDVPPYLTDTQYF. The chain joins TRBV15 to TRBJ2-3, with no clear D. The germline CDR1 and CDR2 sequences are LNHNV and YYDKDF (reference sequence). V was clipped by 0 bases and J by 3 bases, with 16 bases between them. The length of the CDR3 is 17 residues. The full variable domain, its missing parts supplied by reference TRBV15 and TRBJ2-3, is DAMVIQNPRYQVTQFGKPVTLSCSQTLNHNVMYWYQQKSSQAPKLLFHYYDKDFNNEADTPDNFQSRRPNTSFCFLDIRSPGLGDTAMYLCATSRDVPPYLTDTQYFGPGTRLTVL.

The chain recombines TRBV4-3 with TRBJ2-7; D uncertain. The germline V gene has CDR1 LGHNA and CDR2 YSLEER. The CDR3 is 14 residues long. The V gene lost 5 bases and the J gene lost 3 bases, with 14 bases spanning the gap. Here the CDR3 reads CASSYRLGNYEQYF. CDR3 bases: TGCGCCAGCAGCTACCGCCTGGGGAACTACGAGCAGTACTTC.

This clone was observed a single time. A clone one base away is much larger, so this may be a read error. At the DNA level, this CDR3 is encoded by other sequences in the same sample as well. The chain carries TRBV13 and TRBJ2-6; D uncertain. V was cut by 1 base and J by 4 bases, with 2 bases left in between. The germline V gene encodes CDR1 PRHDT and CDR2 FYEKMQ (reference sequence). The CDR3 covers 13 residues. Written as DNA, the CDR3 is TGTGCCAGCAGCTTAGCCGGGGCCAACGTCCTGACTTTC. Amino acids: CASSLAGANVLTF.

The rearrangement uses TRBV6-4 and TRBJ2-7; TRBD2 is a possible D gene (6 bases). CDR1 MRHNA and CDR2 SNTAGT come from the germline V gene. V was cut by 2 bases and J by 3 bases, with 20 bases left in between. The CDR3 runs to 17 residues. CDR3 sequence reads: CASSDPLPGAPIYEQYF. CDR3 in DNA: TGTGCCAGCAGTGACCCCCTGCCGGGAGCCCCAATCTACGAGCAGTACTTC.

The chain uses TRBV14 and TRBJ1-2, with a tentative D call TRBD1 (6 bases). V lost 1 base, J lost 5 bases, and 8 bases lay in between. CDR3 size: 13 residues. CDR1 is SGHDN and CDR2 is FVKESK in the germline V gene. The CDR3 spells CASSQGRGYGYTF. The CDR3 bases are TGTGCCAGCAGCCAAGGAAGGGGGTATGGCTACACCTTC. Looking up the rest from reference TRBV14 and TRBJ1-2 gives the full variable domain: EAGVTQFPSHSVIEKGQTVTLRCDPISGHDNLYWYRRVMGKEIKFLLHFVKESKQDESGMPNNRFLAERTGGTYSTLKVQPAELEDSGVYFCASSQGRGYGYTFGSGTRLTVV.

The CDR3 here is CASSFLGQGANQPQHF. The CDR3 region has the DNA TGTGCCAGCAGTTTTCTGGGACAGGGAGCTAATCAGCCCCAGCATTTT. The chain links TRBV28 to TRBJ1-5; 9 bases are shared with TRBD1. The CDR3 spans 16 residues. Germline V CDR1 and CDR2: MDHEN, SYDVKM. V was pared by 3 bases and J by 4 bases, with 7 bases of the junction left unmatched.

In its sample, this clone was seen a few times. The genes are TRBV5-4 and TRBJ2-7, with a tentative D call TRBD2 (7 bases). The CDR3 spans 15 residues. Germline V CDR1 and CDR2: SGHNT, YYREEE (reference sequence). V dropped 4 bases and J dropped 5 bases, with 19 bases sitting between them. CDR3 in DNA: TGTGCCAGCAGCCGAGGGGGGAGGGCAGAAAACGAGCAGTACTTC. Translation gives CASSRGGRAENEQYF.

The sample holds a few counts of this clone. The V call is TRBV5-1, the J call TRBJ2-7; D remains unclear. This CDR3 contains 14 residues. V was shortened by 4 bases and J by 2 bases, with 13 bases between the two germline ends. Looked up from germline, CDR1 is SGHRS and CDR2 is YFSETQ. The CDR3 region is CASSRETGPYEQYF. CDR3 DNA sequence: TGCGCCAGCAGCCGAGAGACGGGCCCCTACGAGCAGTACTTC. The full variable domain, its missing parts supplied by reference TRBV5-1 and TRBJ2-7, is KAGVTQTPRYLIKTRGQQVTLSCSPISGHRSVSWYQQTPGQGLQFLFEYFSETQRNKGNFPGRFSGRQFSNSRSEMNVSTLELGDSALYLCASSRETGPYEQYFGPGTRLTVT.

The chain combines TRBV4-2 with TRBJ2-7, with 7 bases lining up with TRBD2. The V segment lost 5 bases and the J segment 0 bases; nucleotides outside the gene matches: 4. The CDR3 covers 14 residues. Germline CDR1 LGHNA, CDR2 YNFKEQ. This CDR3 reads CASSLSGTSYEQYF. Written as DNA, the CDR3 is TGTGCCAGCAGCTTAAGCGGGACCTCCTACGAGCAGTACTTC.